This T cell receptor beta chain was found in a study of blood T cell repertoires in COVID-19. About the study: COVID-19 samples from acute and convalescent phases originated in the United States, Italy and Spain. Sources were T cells, B-cell-depleted T cells, or PBMCs; the material itself was cDNA or gDNA.

Seattle's cohort entered during active infection and was followed longitudinally. The protocol was immunoSEQ multiplex PCR, while the TCRdb copy is restricted to in-frame clones and leaves out a portion. The sample lists almost 200,000 clones, roughly 80% seen once, with around 1% in the top ten. Sequencing input: peripheral blood. The source is a man in his sixties with COVID-19, enrolled during active disease.

This CDR3 is CATSRDLGQGNQPQHF. The CDR3 region has the DNA TGTGCCACCAGCAGAGACCTGGGACAGGGAAATCAGCCCCAGCATTTT. The V call is TRBV15, the J call TRBJ1-5; TRBD1 matches 9 bases. This CDR3 region has 16 residues. Germline CDR1 is LNHNV and CDR2 is YYDKDF (reference sequence). With 0 bases clipped from V and 4 bases from J, the junction kept 4 bases outside the gene matches.